This section outlines one T cell receptor (beta chain) sequence together with its context. Original processing notes: Reference gene primer amplification yielded estimated nucleated cell counts. Assay: immunoSEQ multiplex PCR; the TCRdb copy retains only in-frame clones and omits some. Clone size and the V and J calls come from that table; the DNA yielded D and trimming. The table records under 150,000 clones, about four fifths of them present only once. The CDR3 sequence is 15 residues long. V lost 2 bases and J 4 bases, leaving 11 bases between the germline ends. Germline loops: CDR1 MNHEY, CDR2 SVGAGI. These data belong to a study of blood T cell repertoires in COVID-19. Whole-study context: COVID-19 samples from acute and convalescent phases originated in the United States, Italy and Spain.

Sequenced material: peripheral blood. This sequence joins TRBV6-5 and TRBJ2-2; a weak D match, TRBD1 (7 bases). The sequence derives from a human donor with acute or convalescent COVID-19. The donor label of this sample is uncertain. The CDR3 protein is CASSYGQGGTGELFF. The CDR3, as DNA: TGTGCCAGCAGTTACGGTCAGGGGGGCACCGGGGAGCTGTTTTTT.